This T cell receptor (beta chain) was profiled in a study of regulatory T cells in long-lasting Graves disease. HTBI primers from iRepertoire and Arm-PCR of CDR3 regions yielded the TCR beta libraries. TCRdb fed the multiplex PCR reads into MiXCR, producing one record per CDR3 protein. The sample records around 400,000 distinct CDR3 sequences, about 12% being singletons. CDR3 length: 13 residues. Looked up from germline, CDR1 is MNHEY and CDR2 is SVGEGT. V dropped 6 bases and J dropped 0 bases, with 6 bases sitting between them. Documented time point: newly diagnosed GD, antithyroid drugs for less than 3 months. Researchers made the TCR library from RNA that was extracted from PBMCs. A blood draw put around 9 milliliters of peripheral blood into EDTA tubes. The study, taken as a whole, reports: Persistent Graves' patients showed less TCR diversity than newly diagnosed ones. Small sample size may have lowered accuracy.

This clonotype was observed at least ten times. Its antigen is as yet unknown. The same sample was also studied in work on T cells in Graves' hyperthyroidism and ophthalmopathy. This second report adds: No progression to ophthalmopathy during 18 months of follow-up defined stable disease.

The receptor comes from a woman under 30 with Graves disease. The sample here was peripheral blood mononuclear cells (PBMCs), taken at new diagnosis, from a patient treated with antithyroid drugs. This chain links TRBV6-2 or TRBV6-3 with TRBJ2-1; no reliable D call. CDR3 amino acids: CASRVSSYNEQFF. CDR3 sequence (DNA): TGTGCCAGCAGGGTAAGCTCCTACAATGAGCAGTTCTTC.